Listed below are T cell receptor beta chains from one sample, sequenced in a study of shared T cell receptors in the human thymus. Data came from immunoSEQ multiplex PCR; TCRdb stores just in-frame clones and leaves some out. The sample consists of roughly 560,000 clones, approximately 78% of them appearing once. This sample also appeared in a second study, on human thymus T cells.

Sequenced: thymocytes. Receptor source: a boy less than two years old with a congenital heart defect. CDR3s include the opening cysteine and the closing phenylalanine or tryptophan. The D gene is left open where the match is weak. Rows give clone size only sometimes, using once, few, many, or a class for an expanded clone.

d_call: NA
j_call: TRBJ2-5
clone_size: NA
v_call: TRBV29-1
cdr3_nt: TGCAGCGCTGCGGACAGTAGAACCCAAGAGACCCAGTACTTC
cdr3_aa: CSAADSRTQETQYF

d_call: TRBD1
j_call: TRBJ1-2
clone_size: NA
v_call: TRBV7-3
cdr3_nt: TGTGCCAGCAGCGACCGACAGGGGAATGGCTACACCTTC
cdr3_aa: CASSDRQGNGYTF

d_call: NA
j_call: TRBJ2-1
clone_size: few
v_call: TRBV18
cdr3_nt: TGTGCCAGCTCACCACCTAGCTCCTACAATGAGCAGTTCTTC
cdr3_aa: CASSPPSSYNEQFF

d_call: TRBD1
j_call: TRBJ1-1
clone_size: NA
v_call: TRBV27
cdr3_nt: TGTGCCAGCAGTTTCCGACAGGGGATGAACACTGAAGCTTTCTTT
cdr3_aa: CASSFRQGMNTEAFF

d_call: NA
j_call: TRBJ2-5
clone_size: NA
v_call: TRBV27
cdr3_nt: TGTGCCAGCAGTTTTGGAGTAGAGTCGGAGACCCAGTACTTC
cdr3_aa: CASSFGVESETQYF

d_call: TRBD2
j_call: TRBJ2-1
clone_size: NA
v_call: TRBV19
cdr3_nt: TGTGCCAGTAGTATAAGGGCTAGCGGGAGGGATCTTCAGTTCTTC
cdr3_aa: CASSIRASGRDLQFF

d_call: NA
j_call: TRBJ2-3
clone_size: NA
v_call: TRBV20-1
cdr3_nt: TGCAGTGCTTTCGGGGGTGAGCAGTATTTT
cdr3_aa: CSAFGGEQYF

d_call: TRBD2
j_call: TRBJ2-7
clone_size: few
v_call: TRBV19
cdr3_nt: TGTGCCAGTAGGGAGACTAGCGGGAAAAACGAGCAGTACTTC
cdr3_aa: CASRETSGKNEQYF

d_call: NA
j_call: TRBJ2-1
clone_size: NA
v_call: TRBV30
cdr3_nt: TGTGCCTGGAGCCCTGAGGCTTCCAATGAGCAGTTCTTC
cdr3_aa: CAWSPEASNEQFF

d_call: TRBD2
j_call: TRBJ2-5
clone_size: NA
v_call: TRBV5-6
cdr3_nt: TGTGCCAGCAGCTTGGGCCCGAGGCTAGCGGGACGTTGGGAGACCCAGTACTTC
cdr3_aa: CASSLGPRLAGRWETQYF

d_call: NA
j_call: TRBJ2-7
clone_size: NA
v_call: TRBV28
cdr3_nt: TGTGCCAGCAGTTTTGATCCAACTTGCCGGCAGTACTTC
cdr3_aa: CASSFDPTCRQYF

d_call: TRBD2
j_call: TRBJ2-3
clone_size: NA
v_call: TRBV6-5
cdr3_nt: TGTGCCAGCAGTTACCGGGGACTAGGCACAGATACGCAGTATTTT
cdr3_aa: CASSYRGLGTDTQYF

d_call: TRBD2
j_call: TRBJ2-6
clone_size: NA
v_call: TRBV29-1
cdr3_nt: TGCAGCGTACTGACTAGCGGGAGTTCTGGGGCCAACGTCCTGACTTTC
cdr3_aa: CSVLTSGSSGANVLTF

d_call: TRBD2
j_call: TRBJ2-7
clone_size: few
v_call: TRBV11-3
cdr3_nt: TGTGCCAGCAGCTTACGCGCGCGGGAGCACGAGCAGTACTTC
cdr3_aa: CASSLRAREHEQYF